The present T cell receptor (beta chain) was sequenced within a study of post-analysis software for immune sequencing data. Study-wide background: Recorded disease courses covered relapsing-remitting, secondary progressive and progressive-relapsing multiple sclerosis. Some patients had no subtype annotation. General study findings and limits: Compared with controls, patients had more of about 5 TRBV segments, including TRBV5-6, TRBV5-1 and TRBV20-1.

Libraries were made from TCR beta cDNA, and they carried unique molecular identifiers. The authors obtained approximately 460,000 cDNA molecules from roughly 1.1 to 9.2 million T cells. TCRdb independently ran MiXCR on the PCR reads; one entry per CDR3 protein. In the table there are 450,000 or so distinct CDR3 sequences, 45% of which are singletons. V dropped 2 bases and J dropped 10 bases, with 6 bases sitting between them. The CDR3 runs 11 residues. About this clonotype: Antigen specificity is unknown.

The material sequenced was blood. This sequence joins TRBV12-3 or TRBV12-4 and TRBJ2-1; no clear D. The TCR was taken from a girl under 18 with multiple sclerosis. This CDR3 is CASSLKSEQFF. As DNA, the CDR3 is TGTGCCAGCAGTTTAAAAAGCGAGCAGTTCTTC.